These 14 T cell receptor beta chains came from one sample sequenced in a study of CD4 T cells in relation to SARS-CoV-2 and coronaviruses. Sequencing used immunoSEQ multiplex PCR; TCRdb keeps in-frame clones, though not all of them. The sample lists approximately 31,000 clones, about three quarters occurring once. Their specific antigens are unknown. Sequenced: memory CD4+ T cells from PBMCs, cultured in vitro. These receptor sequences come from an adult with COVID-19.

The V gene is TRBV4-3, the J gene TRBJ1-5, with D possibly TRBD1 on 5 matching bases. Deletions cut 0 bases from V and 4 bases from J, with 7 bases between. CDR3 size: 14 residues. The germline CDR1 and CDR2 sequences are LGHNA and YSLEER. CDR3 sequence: CASSQDWGNQPQHF. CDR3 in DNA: TGCGCCAGCAGCCAAGATTGGGGGAATCAGCCCCAGCATTTT.

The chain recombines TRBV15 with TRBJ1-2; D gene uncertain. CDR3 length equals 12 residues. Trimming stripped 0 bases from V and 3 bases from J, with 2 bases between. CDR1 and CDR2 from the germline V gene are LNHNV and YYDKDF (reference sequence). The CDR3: CATSRDHYGYTF. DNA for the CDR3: TGTGCCACCAGCAGAGATCACTATGGCTACACCTTC.

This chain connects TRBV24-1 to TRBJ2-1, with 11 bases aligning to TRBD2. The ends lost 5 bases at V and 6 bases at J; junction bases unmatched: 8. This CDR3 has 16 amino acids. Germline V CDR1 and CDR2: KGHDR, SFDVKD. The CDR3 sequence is CATSAGSGRGGNEQFF. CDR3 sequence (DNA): TGTGCCACCAGTGCCGGTAGCGGGAGGGGGGGCAATGAGCAGTTCTTC.

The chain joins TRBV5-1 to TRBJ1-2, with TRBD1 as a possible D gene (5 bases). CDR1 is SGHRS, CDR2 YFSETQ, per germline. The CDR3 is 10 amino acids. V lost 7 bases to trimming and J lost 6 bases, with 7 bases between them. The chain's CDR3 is CASGGDGYTF. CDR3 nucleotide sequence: TGCGCCAGCGGAGGGGATGGCTACACCTTC. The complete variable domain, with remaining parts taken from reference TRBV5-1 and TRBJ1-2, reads KAGVTQTPRYLIKTRGQQVTLSCSPISGHRSVSWYQQTPGQGLQFLFEYFSETQRNKGNFPGRFSGRQFSNSRSEMNVSTLELGDSALYLCASGGDGYTFGSGTRLTVV.

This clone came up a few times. CDR3 DNA sequence: TGTGCCAGCAGCTTAGTCCCGATTGGAGCTTTCTTT. Its translation: CASSLVPIGAFF. The chain couples TRBV7-9 to TRBJ1-1, with no clear D. Germline V lookup: CDR1 SEHNR, CDR2 FQNEAQ (reference sequence). CDR3 size: 12 residues. Between the trimmed V and J ends, which lost 1 base and 10 bases, there was a span of 10 bases.

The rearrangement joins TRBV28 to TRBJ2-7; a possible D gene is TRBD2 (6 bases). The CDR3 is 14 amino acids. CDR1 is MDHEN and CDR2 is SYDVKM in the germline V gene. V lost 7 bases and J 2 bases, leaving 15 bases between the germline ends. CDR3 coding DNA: TGTGCCAGCAACTTAATAGGGGAGGCCTACGAGCAGTACTTC. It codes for CASNLIGEAYEQYF.

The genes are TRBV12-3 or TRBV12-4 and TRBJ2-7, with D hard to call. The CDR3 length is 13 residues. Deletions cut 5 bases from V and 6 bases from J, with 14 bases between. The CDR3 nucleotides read TGTGCCAGCAGTCAGGTTTTTGGCAGCGAGCAGTACTTC. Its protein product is CASSQVFGSEQYF.

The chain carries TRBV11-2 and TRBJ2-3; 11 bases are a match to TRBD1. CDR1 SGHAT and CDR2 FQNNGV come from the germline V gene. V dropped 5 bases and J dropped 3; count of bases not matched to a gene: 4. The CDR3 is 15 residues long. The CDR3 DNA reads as TGTGCCAGCAGCGACCGGGACAGGGGGACAGATACGCAGTATTTT. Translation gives CASSDRDRGTDTQYF. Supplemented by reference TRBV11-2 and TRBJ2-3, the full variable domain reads EAGVAQSPRYKIIEKRQSVAFWCNPISGHATLYWYQQILGQGPKLLIQFQNNGVVDDSQLPKDRFSAERLKGVDSTLKIQPAKLEDSAVYLCASSDRDRGTDTQYFGPGTRLTVL.

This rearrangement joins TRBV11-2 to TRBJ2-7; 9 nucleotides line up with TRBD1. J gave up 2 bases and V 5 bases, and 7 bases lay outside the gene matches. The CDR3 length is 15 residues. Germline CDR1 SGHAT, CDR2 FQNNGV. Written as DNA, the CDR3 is TGTGCCAGCAGCCTAGGGACAGGGTTAACCTACGAGCAGTACTTC. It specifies CASSLGTGLTYEQYF.

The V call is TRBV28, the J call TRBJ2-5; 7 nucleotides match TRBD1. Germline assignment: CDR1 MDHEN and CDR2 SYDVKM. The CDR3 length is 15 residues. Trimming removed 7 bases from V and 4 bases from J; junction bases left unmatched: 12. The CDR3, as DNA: TGTGCCAGCACTACCCCTGAAGGGACAGCAGAGACCCAGTACTTC. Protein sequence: CASTTPEGTAETQYF.

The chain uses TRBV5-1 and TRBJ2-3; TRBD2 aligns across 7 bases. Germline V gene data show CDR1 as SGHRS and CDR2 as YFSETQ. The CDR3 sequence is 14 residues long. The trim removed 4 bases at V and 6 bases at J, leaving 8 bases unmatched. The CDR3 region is CASSGVGGADTQYF. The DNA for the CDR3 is TGCGCCAGCAGCGGAGTGGGAGGGGCGGATACGCAGTATTTT.

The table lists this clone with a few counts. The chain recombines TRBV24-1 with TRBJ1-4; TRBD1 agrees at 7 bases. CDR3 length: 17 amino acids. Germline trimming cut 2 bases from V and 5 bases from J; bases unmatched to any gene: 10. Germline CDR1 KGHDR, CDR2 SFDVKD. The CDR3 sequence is CATSDSPRGRGNEKLFF. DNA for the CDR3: TGTGCCACCAGTGATTCTCCCAGGGGGAGAGGGAATGAAAAACTGTTTTTT.

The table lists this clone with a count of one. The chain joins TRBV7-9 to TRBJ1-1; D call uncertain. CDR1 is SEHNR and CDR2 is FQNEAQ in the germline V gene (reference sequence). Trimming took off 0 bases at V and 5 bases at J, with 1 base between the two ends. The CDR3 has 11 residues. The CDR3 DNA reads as TGTGCCAGCAGCTTAGCAACTGAAGCTTTCTTT. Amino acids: CASSLATEAFF.

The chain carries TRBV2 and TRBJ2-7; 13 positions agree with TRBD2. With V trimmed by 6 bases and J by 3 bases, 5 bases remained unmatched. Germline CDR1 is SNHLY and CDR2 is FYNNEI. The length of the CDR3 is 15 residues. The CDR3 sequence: CASRGGLAGYYEQYF. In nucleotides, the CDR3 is TGTGCCAGCAGGGGGGGACTAGCGGGGTACTACGAGCAGTACTTC.